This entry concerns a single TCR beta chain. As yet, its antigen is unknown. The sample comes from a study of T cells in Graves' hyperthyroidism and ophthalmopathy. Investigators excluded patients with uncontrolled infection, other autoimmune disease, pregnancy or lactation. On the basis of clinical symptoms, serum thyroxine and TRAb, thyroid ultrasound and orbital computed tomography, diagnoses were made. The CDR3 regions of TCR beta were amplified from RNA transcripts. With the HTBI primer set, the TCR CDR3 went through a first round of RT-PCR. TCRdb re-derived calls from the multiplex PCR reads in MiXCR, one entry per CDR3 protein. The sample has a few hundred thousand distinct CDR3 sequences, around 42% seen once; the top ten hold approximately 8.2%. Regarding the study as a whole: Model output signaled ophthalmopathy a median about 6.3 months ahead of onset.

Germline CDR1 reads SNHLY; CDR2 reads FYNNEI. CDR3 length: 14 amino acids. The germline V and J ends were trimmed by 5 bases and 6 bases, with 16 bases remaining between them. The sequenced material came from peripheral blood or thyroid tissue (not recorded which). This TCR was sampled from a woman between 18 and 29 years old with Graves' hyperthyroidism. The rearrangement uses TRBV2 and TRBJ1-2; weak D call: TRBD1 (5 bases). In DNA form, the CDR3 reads TGTGCCAGCAGTTTATGGGGGTCTACGGATGGCTACACCTTC. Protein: CASSLWGSTDGYTF.